This T cell receptor (beta chain) originates from a study of CD8+ T cells in alopecia areata. This clone occurred a few times. Following extraction, RNA underwent reverse transcription to cDNA, which served as the sequencing template. Measured with immunoSEQ multiplex PCR; TCRdb has only the in-frame clones, and not every one. The data show 200,000 to 250,000 clones, around 62% seen once. Germline lookup yields CDR1 SGHRS and CDR2 YFSETQ. The V end lost 1 base, the J end lost 6 bases, and 10 bases lay between the germline ends. This CDR3 contains 13 residues. Sequenced material: CD4+ T cells sorted from blood, taken at week 0. The chain uses TRBV5-1 and TRBJ1-1; weak D call: TRBD1 (5 bases). The clonotype was recovered from a human donor with alopecia areata. CDR3 in DNA: TGCGCCAGCAGCTTGCCGGGGCTGGCTGAAGCTTTCTTT. Its translation is CASSLPGLAEAFF.